This T cell receptor (beta chain) was identified during a study of molecular identifiers for immune sequencing clone quantification. Notes on the study in general: Clones that exceeded 20 RNA copies held over 98% of effector molecules, yet under 1% in naive cells. Jurkat TCR RNA spiked in from one cell (amid 960,000 or so naive cells) was reportedly detectable.

This CDR3 is 16 amino acids long. Trimming removed 0 bases at V and 0 bases at J, with 11 bases between. Germline CDR1 is SGHAT and CDR2 is FQNNGV. TCRdb re-called the PCR reads with MiXCR, one entry per CDR3 protein. In the table there are 100,000 or so distinct CDR3 sequences, 36% of which are singletons. Notes on this clonotype: Antigen: not known.

Based on a CD8+CD4-CCR7+CD45RA+ profile, naive CD8 T cells were sorted. J is TRBJ2-5 and V is TRBV11-2; the D gene is possibly TRBD2 (6 bases). The receptor was isolated from a human donor in good health. Some libraries in this study had Jurkat cell RNA spiked in. Sample: naive CD8+ T cells from blood, with Jurkat cell RNA spiked in. Specified subset: FACS-sorted CD8+CD4-CCR7+CD45RA+ naive T cells. CDR3 bases: TGTGCCAGCAGCTTAGATCCGGGGGACTACCAAGAGACCCAGTACTTC. The encoded protein is CASSLDPGDYQETQYF.